These 28 T cell receptor beta chains were all obtained from the same sample, sequenced in a study of blood T cell repertoires in COVID-19. The data were produced by immunoSEQ multiplex PCR, yet TCRdb's version contains in-frame clones alone and is incomplete. The sample has hundreds of thousands of clones, roughly 87% seen once. Sequencing was carried out using PBMCs or T cells enriched from blood (not recorded which). The receptor source for this set is a young woman who had recovered from COVID-19.

The gene calls are TRBV6-5 and TRBJ1-4; 8 bases are a match to TRBD1. Germline trimming cut 5 bases from V and 6 bases from J; bases unmatched to any gene: 5. Germline CDR1 reads MNHEY; CDR2 reads SVGAGI. This CDR3 has 14 residues. The CDR3 bases are TGTGCCAGCAGTACCGGGACAGGTTATGAAAAACTGTTTTTT. This translates into CASSTGTGYEKLFF.

V gene TRBV6-5 combines with J gene TRBJ1-5; D might be TRBD1 (5 bases). This CDR3 has 14 amino acids. The germline V and J ends were trimmed by 8 bases and 6 bases, with 17 bases remaining between them. Germline V gives CDR1 MNHEY, CDR2 SVGAGI. CDR3 region: CASLGYPGPQPQHF. CDR3 bases: TGTGCCAGCTTGGGGTATCCAGGGCCTCAGCCCCAGCATTTT.

The chain couples TRBV28 to TRBJ1-1; 9 positions agree with TRBD1. Trimming removed 3 bases from V and 3 bases from J; junction bases left unmatched: 5. This CDR3 has 15 amino acids. CDR1 and CDR2 from the germline V gene are MDHEN and SYDVKM. The CDR3, as DNA: TGTGCCAGCAGTTTCCCGACAGGGGGACACACTGAAGCTTTCTTT. It encodes CASSFPTGGHTEAFF.

Remarks on this clone: A junction boundary mismatches the germline segment, possibly from a read error. The V and J genes are TRBV7-9 and TRBJ1-2; 7 bases agree with TRBD1. Germline lookup yields CDR1 SEHNR and CDR2 FQNEAQ (reference sequence). CDR3 length: 17 residues. As DNA, the CDR3 is TGTGCCAGCAGCTCACGGGACAGCAGGAGTGGGAGCGGGGGGAATGCCTTC. Translation gives CASSSRDSRSGSGGNAF.

This chain connects TRBV7-2 to TRBJ1-2; D call uncertain. Germline V gene sequence: CDR1 SGHTA, CDR2 FQGNSA. V gave up 1 base and J gave up 4 bases, with 16 bases separating them. The CDR3 runs 16 residues. The CDR3 spells CASSLVGGGEAYGYTF. The CDR3, as DNA: TGTGCCAGCAGCTTAGTCGGCGGAGGCGAGGCCTATGGCTACACCTTC.

The CDR3 DNA follows: TGTGCCAGCAGCTCCCGGACAGGGAGAAGTGGCTACACCTTC. Protein: CASSSRTGRSGYTF. This chain links TRBV7-2 with TRBJ1-2, with 8 nucleotides matching TRBD1. This CDR3 comprises 14 residues. Trimming at V came to 4 bases and at J to 7 bases, leaving 8 bases not matched to a gene. CDR1 is SGHTA, CDR2 FQGNSA, per germline.

The rearrangement uses TRBV19 and TRBJ1-1; TRBD1 is a possible D gene (6 bases). With 3 bases removed from V and 0 bases from J, the gap between germline ends came to 11 bases. The CDR3 runs 15 residues. Germline assignment: CDR1 LNHDA and CDR2 SQIVND (reference sequence). This CDR3 reads CASSMGTPLNTEAFF. CDR3 coding DNA: TGTGCCAGTAGTATGGGGACACCCCTGAACACTGAAGCTTTCTTT.

The genes are TRBV7-9 and TRBJ2-3; 9 nucleotides line up with TRBD2. The V gene's germline CDR1 is SEHNR and CDR2 FQNEAQ (reference sequence). With V trimmed by 1 base and J by 2 bases, 13 bases remained unmatched. This CDR3 region has 19 residues. CDR3 sequence: CASSLGSAGGLRTTDTQYF. CDR3 in DNA: TGTGCCAGCAGCTTAGGATCAGCGGGGGGCCTCAGGACCACAGATACGCAGTATTTT.

This clone came up once. V and J are TRBV19 and TRBJ2-2; weak D call: TRBD1 (5 bases). CDR3 size: 17 residues. Looked up from germline, CDR1 is LNHDA and CDR2 is SQIVND (reference sequence). V was clipped by 5 bases and J by 6 bases, with 22 bases between them. For the CDR3, the DNA is TGTGCCAGTAGTTACTGGTCCCCAGCCTTACAGGCCGGGGAGCTGTTTTTT. Protein: CASSYWSPALQAGELFF.

The chain has TRBV3-1 (or the pseudogene TRBV3-2) and TRBJ1-2; D is perhaps TRBD1 (6 bases). The CDR3 contains 15 residues. The V gene lost 1 base and the J gene lost 5 bases, with 14 bases spanning the gap. Germline V gene data show CDR1 as LGHDT and CDR2 as YNNKEL (reference sequence). In DNA form, the CDR3 reads TGTGCCAGCAGCCAAGGCAGACAGGTTCATTATGGCTACACCTTC. This codes for CASSQGRQVHYGYTF.

Details on this clone: The same CDR3 arises from other DNA sequences in this sample as well. V usage is TRBV12-3 or TRBV12-4 and J usage is TRBJ1-2; possibly TRBD1 for D (6 bases). Trimming stripped 2 bases from V and 3 bases from J, with 7 bases between. The CDR3 has 13 residues. CDR3 nucleotides: TGTGCCAGCAGTTTACAGGGGTACTATGGCTACACCTTC. The encoded protein is CASSLQGYYGYTF.

Regarding this clone: At one of its ends the junction is not consistent with the germline gene, which may arise from a read error. The V gene is TRBV28, the J gene TRBJ2-7; no firm D call. This CDR3 comprises 12 residues. Per the germline V gene, CDR1 is MDHEN and CDR2 is SYDVKM. The CDR3 DNA reads TGTGTCAGCAGTTTGTCACGTAGCGAGCAGTACTTC. Translating it yields CVSSLSRSEQYF.

J is TRBJ2-5 and V is TRBV28, with D possibly matching TRBD1 (6 bases). CDR1 is MDHEN, CDR2 SYDVKM, per germline. With 4 bases removed from V and 9 bases from J, the gap between germline ends came to 27 bases. The length of the CDR3 is 17 residues. CDR3 loop: CASSSTTSRTVSLAQYF. In DNA, the CDR3 is TGTGCCAGCAGTTCCACAACGAGTAGGACAGTGTCTCTGGCCCAGTACTTC.

The J gene is TRBJ1-4, the V gene TRBV28; D gene unclear. The germline V gene has CDR1 MDHEN and CDR2 SYDVKM. The CDR3 has 17 amino acids. V was shortened by 4 bases and J by 6 bases, with 21 bases between the two germline ends. CDR3 protein: CASSYSLDGEEHEKLFF. CDR3 DNA sequence: TGTGCCAGCAGTTACTCCCTAGACGGGGAAGAACATGAAAAACTGTTTTTT.

This chain connects TRBV7-9 to TRBJ1-1; D unresolved. CDR3 size: 13 residues. CDR1 and CDR2 (germline): SEHNR, FQNEAQ (reference sequence). V was trimmed by 1 base and J by 1 base, leaving 4 bases between them. CDR3 bases: TGTGCCAGCAGCTTAGTCTGGAACACTGAAGCTTTCTTT. This translates into CASSLVWNTEAFF.

The chain recombines TRBV7-9 with TRBJ1-1, with D possibly matching TRBD1 (5 bases). The CDR3 is 16 amino acids. The ends were cut back, 5 bases at V and 7 bases at J, with 23 bases in the middle. CDR1 and CDR2 from the germline V gene are SEHNR and FQNEAQ (reference sequence). CDR3 sequence (DNA): TGTGCCAGCAGCCCCCGGACATTAATCGTGGGGAATGAAGCTTTCTTT. It translates to CASSPRTLIVGNEAFF.

The CDR3 region has the DNA TGTGCCAGCAGGGGCGACAGGGAAAGACAGCCCCAGCATTTT. As protein: CASRGDRERQPQHF. The chain joins TRBV6-5 to TRBJ1-5, with TRBD1 matching 7 bases. The CDR3 has 14 residues. In germline, CDR1 is MNHEY, CDR2 SVGAGI. Trimming cost V 6 bases and J 7 bases; bases outside gene matches: 9.

The chain uses TRBV7-2 and TRBJ2-1, with D possibly TRBD1 on 5 matching bases. Trimming removed 3 bases from V and 9 bases from J, with 12 bases in between. The CDR3 covers 13 residues. Germline V gene data show CDR1 as SGHTA and CDR2 as FQGNSA. The CDR3 DNA follows: TGTGCCAGCAGCTTCACGGACACAACTGAGCAGTTCTTC. Its protein is CASSFTDTTEQFF.

This sequence joins TRBV4-3 and TRBJ2-1; D not certain. Germline loops: CDR1 LGHNA, CDR2 YSLEER. This CDR3 region has 13 residues. The V gene lost 3 bases and the J gene lost 8 bases, with 11 bases spanning the gap. Here the CDR3 reads CASSQTETYEQFF. The DNA of the CDR3 is TGCGCCAGCAGCCAGACGGAGACCTATGAGCAGTTCTTC.

This sequence joins TRBV4-1 and TRBJ2-2; 12 bases agree with TRBD2. Germline V gives CDR1 MGHRA, CDR2 YSYEKL. The CDR3 length is 14 residues. The V gene end was trimmed by 7 bases and the J gene end by 5 bases; junction bases not matched to a gene: 2. This chain's CDR3 is CASTTSGRTGELFF. The CDR3 DNA reads TGCGCCAGCACGACTAGCGGGAGAACCGGGGAGCTGTTTTTT.

The chain is built from TRBV15 and TRBJ1-1; D ambiguous. The CDR3 consists of 15 residues. Per germline, CDR1 LNHNV and CDR2 YYDKDF (reference sequence). Trimming shortened V by 0 bases and J by 0 bases, and 8 bases separated the two germline ends. The chain's CDR3 is CATSRDRNVNTEAFF. DNA for the CDR3: TGTGCCACCAGCAGAGACAGGAATGTGAACACTGAAGCTTTCTTT. The entire variable domain, with the rest obtained from reference TRBV15 and TRBJ1-1, is as follows: DAMVIQNPRYQVTQFGKPVTLSCSQTLNHNVMYWYQQKSSQAPKLLFHYYDKDFNNEADTPDNFQSRRPNTSFCFLDIRSPGLGDTAMYLCATSRDRNVNTEAFFGQGTRLTVV.

This chain joins TRBV9 and TRBJ2-7; weak D call: TRBD2 (6 bases). Germline values: CDR1 SGDLS, CDR2 YYNGEE. V lost 3 bases and J lost 0, with 10 bases in between. The CDR3 contains 14 residues. The CDR3 sequence: CASSGSGSSYEQYF. CDR3 nucleotides: TGTGCCAGCAGCGGTAGCGGCAGCTCCTACGAGCAGTACTTC.

The chain uses TRBV28 and TRBJ1-5; D not resolved. Trimming pared 7 bases from V and 4 bases from J, leaving 14 bases between. The CDR3 is 14 residues long. Germline V gene data show CDR1 as MDHEN and CDR2 as SYDVKM. CDR3 coding DNA: TGTGCCAGCACTCGTACGATGAGGAATCAGCCCCAGCATTTT. Translating it yields CASTRTMRNQPQHF.

V gene TRBV29-1 combines with J gene TRBJ1-2, with 11 bases aligning to TRBD1. CDR1 and CDR2 from the germline V gene are SQVTM and ANQGSEA. The CDR3 spans 13 residues. Unmatched junction bases numbered 7, after V lost 5 bases and J lost 8 bases. The CDR3 is CSVFGQGARGYTF. The CDR3 nucleotides read TGCAGCGTTTTCGGACAGGGGGCGCGGGGCTACACCTTC.

This chain links TRBV14 with TRBJ1-6; 10 bases are a match to TRBD1. V was clipped by 4 bases and J by 9 bases; unmatched bases: 6. The CDR3 runs to 15 residues. From germline, CDR1 is SGHDN and CDR2 FVKESK. The CDR3 spells CASSRGQGVGSPLHF. In nucleotides, the CDR3 is TGTGCCAGCAGCCGCGGACAGGGGGTCGGTTCACCCCTCCACTTT.

The chain carries TRBV5-4 and TRBJ2-1; TRBD2 is a possible D gene (6 bases). Germline CDR1 is SGHNT and CDR2 is YYREEE (reference sequence). Trimming stripped 6 bases from V and 6 bases from J, with 22 bases between. The CDR3 contains 16 residues. CDR3 sequence: CASTPMGGGWGNEQFF. CDR3 coding DNA: TGTGCCAGCACCCCCATGGGCGGAGGGTGGGGCAATGAGCAGTTCTTC.

This chain joins TRBV9 and TRBJ2-5; 11 nucleotides align to TRBD1. With V trimmed by 0 bases and J by 5 bases, 3 bases remained unmatched. The CDR3 totals 15 residues. The germline CDR1 and CDR2 sequences are SGDLS and YYNGEE. CDR3 region: CASSVGDRGMETQYF. The CDR3 DNA reads as TGTGCCAGCAGCGTAGGGGACAGGGGGATGGAGACCCAGTACTTC.

This sequence joins TRBV2 and TRBJ2-2; tentatively, D is TRBD1 (5 bases). CDR3 length: 15 amino acids. Trimming removed 4 bases at V and 4 bases at J, with 13 bases between. Germline CDR1 is SNHLY and CDR2 is FYNNEI. In DNA, the CDR3 is TGTGCCAGCAGTGCTCAGGGTAGAGGCACCGGGGAGCTGTTTTTT. It specifies CASSAQGRGTGELFF.